This T cell receptor beta chain was recovered during a study of glioma-infiltrating T cells. Using RNA template, CDR3s of TCR alpha and beta were amplified with iRepertoire arm-PCR. MiXCR was run by TCRdb on the multiplex PCR reads, yielding one entry per CDR3 protein. Seen here are 300,000 to 400,000 distinct CDR3 sequences, more than 35% observed once, and the top ten hold around 12%. Study observations and caveats: Non-neoplastic patients had below-expected tissue-blood divergence, while all gliomas exceeded expectation.

This clonotype was counted a few times. The antigen is undetermined. Per the germline V gene, CDR1 is SQVTM and CDR2 is ANQGSEA. The J segment lost 8 bases and the V segment lost 6 bases, leaving 13 bases of the junction unmatched. CDR3 length equals 15 residues. Sequenced sample: glioma tissue, nonneoplastic brain tissue, or PBMCs (not recorded which). The J gene is TRBJ2-1, the V gene TRBV29-1, with 10 nucleotides matching TRBD2. The TCR sequence derives from a human donor with low-grade glioma or glioblastoma, undergoing nonglioma brain surgery, or in good health (not recorded which). The DNA for the CDR3 is TGCAGCGTCGATCCCTCTAGCGGGAGTACCCATGAGCAGTTCTTC. This gives the protein CSVDPSSGSTHEQFF.